This TCR beta chain was identified in a study of tumor and adjacent non-tumor tissue in lung cancer. Three rounds of nested PCR, following a modified ARM-PCR protocol, produced the TCRbeta library. In TCRdb, the multiplex PCR reads were re-called with MiXCR into one record per CDR3 protein. The sample holds roughly 120,000 distinct CDR3 sequences, 60% to 80% seen once. To note about this clonotype: Its antigen is unknown.

The germline gives CDR1 DFQATT, CDR2 SNEGSKA (reference sequence). J gave up 13 bases and V 6 bases, and 30 bases lay outside the gene matches. This CDR3 comprises 18 residues. RNA was extracted from bulk tissue without any cell sorting. Broader study findings: Shorter survival was associated with higher TCR diversity in tumors. Tumor tissue had significantly higher TCR diversity than normal lung.

The sequencing sample was made of lung tumor tissue. This TCR came from a woman in her sixties with non-small cell lung cancer. The chain uses TRBV20-1 and TRBJ2-7, with 10 positions matching TRBD2. The CDR3 DNA reads TGCAGTGCGCCATTGGCTAGCGGGAGTCCTGTAGGCTCCTACGGGCAATACTTC. Amino acid sequence: CSAPLASGSPVGSYGQYF.